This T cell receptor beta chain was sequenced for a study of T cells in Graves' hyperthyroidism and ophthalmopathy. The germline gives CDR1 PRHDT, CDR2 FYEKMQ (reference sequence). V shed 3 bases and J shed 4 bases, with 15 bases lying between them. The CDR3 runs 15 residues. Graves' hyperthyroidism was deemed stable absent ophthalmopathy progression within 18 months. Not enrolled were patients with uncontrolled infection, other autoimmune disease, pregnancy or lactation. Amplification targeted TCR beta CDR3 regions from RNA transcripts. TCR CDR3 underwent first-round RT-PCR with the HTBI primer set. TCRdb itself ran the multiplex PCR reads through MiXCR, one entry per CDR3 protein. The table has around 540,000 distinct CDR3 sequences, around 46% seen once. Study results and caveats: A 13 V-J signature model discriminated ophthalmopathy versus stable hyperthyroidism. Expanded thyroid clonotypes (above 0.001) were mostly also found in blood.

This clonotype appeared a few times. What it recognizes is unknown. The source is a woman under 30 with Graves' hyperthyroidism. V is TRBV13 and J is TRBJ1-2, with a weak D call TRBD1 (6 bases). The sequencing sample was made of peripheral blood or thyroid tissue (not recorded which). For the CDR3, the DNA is TGTGCCAGCAGCTTTCGTCTTGTCAGGGGCTATGGCTACACCTTC. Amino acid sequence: CASSFRLVRGYGYTF.